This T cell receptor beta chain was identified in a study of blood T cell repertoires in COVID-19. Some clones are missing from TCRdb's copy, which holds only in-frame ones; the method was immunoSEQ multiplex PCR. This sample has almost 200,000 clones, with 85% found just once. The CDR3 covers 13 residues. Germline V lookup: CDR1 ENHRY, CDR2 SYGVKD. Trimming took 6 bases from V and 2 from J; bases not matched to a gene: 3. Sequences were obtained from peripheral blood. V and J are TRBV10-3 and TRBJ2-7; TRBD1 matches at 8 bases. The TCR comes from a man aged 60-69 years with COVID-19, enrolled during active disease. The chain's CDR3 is CAIRDRETYEQYF. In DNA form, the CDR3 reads TGTGCCATCAGGGACAGGGAGACCTACGAGCAGTACTTC.